Below, one T cell receptor beta chain is given with its context. The sample belongs to a study of control samples from healthy donors and cancer patients. Only in-frame clones appear in the TCRdb table, and some are missing; sequencing was by immunoSEQ multiplex PCR. The sample lists about 120,000 clones, approximately 90% occurring once. Sequencing used PBMCs. The receptor was derived from an older woman with lung cancer.

The CDR3 region is CATSDFTGAEAFF. Here the CDR3 DNA reads TGTGCCACCAGTGACTTCACAGGGGCTGAAGCTTTCTTT. V gene TRBV24-1 combines with J gene TRBJ1-1; TRBD1 matches 7 bases. The V gene end was trimmed by 4 bases and the J gene end by 6 bases; junction bases not matched to a gene: 4. Germline V gene data show CDR1 as KGHDR and CDR2 as SFDVKD. The CDR3 consists of 13 residues.